This paragraph covers one T cell receptor beta chain sequence. These data are taken from a study of blood T cell repertoires in COVID-19. This CDR3 contains 12 residues. TCRdb's table, derived via immunoSEQ multiplex PCR, lists solely in-frame clones and lacks some. The sample includes 87,000 or so clones, 86% of them seen just once. The receptor's source is a woman over 75 in a cohort sampled during active or convalescent COVID-19. This chain uses TRBV21-1 with TRBJ2-3; the D call of TRBD2 is as the table states it, not checked on the DNA. TRBV21-1 is assigned pseudogene status. The sample taken for sequencing was peripheral blood. This CDR3 is CASSGDSDTQYF. CDR3 coding DNA: TGTGCCAGCAGCGGGGACTCAGATACGCAGTATTTT.